The subject of this entry is one TCR beta chain. Its antigen is currently unknown. These data are taken from a study of shared clonotypes between healthy human individuals. At the level of the study: The donor group consisted of a couple of women and a few men, aged 18 to 49. Findings and caveats of the study: Researchers sampled only blood; tissue repertoires likely differ. Non-shared clonotypes showed lower generation probabilities than clonotypes common to all four donors.

Libraries were prepared by immunoSEQ multiplex PCR; TCRdb keeps only in-frame clonotypes and omits some of them. This sample has approximately 97,000 clones, with about two thirds found just once. V lost 3 bases to trimming and J lost 1 base, with 19 bases between them. The CDR3 consists of 17 residues. CDR1 and CDR2 from the germline V gene are MGHRA and YSYEKL. Sequences were obtained from memory CD8+ T cells sorted from blood. The subset was: CD45RO+ cells pooled with CCR7-negative TemRA cells. This sequence joins TRBV4-1 and TRBJ2-7; D is possibly TRBD1 (6 bases). The origin of this receptor is a man aged 25-45 years in good health. This CDR3 is CASSHRIPDRRSYEQYF. The DNA for the CDR3 is TGCGCCAGCAGCCACCGAATTCCCGACAGGAGATCCTACGAGCAGTACTTC.